These 28 T cell receptor beta chains originate from one sample sequenced in a study of blood T cell repertoires in COVID-19. This table comes from immunoSEQ multiplex PCR, and its TCRdb copy is limited to in-frame clones, with some not included. The table lists approximately 110,000 clones, about 91% of them singletons. The sequenced material came from peripheral blood. Receptors were obtained from a woman between 50 and 59 years old with active or convalescent COVID-19.

V is TRBV5-6 and J is TRBJ1-2; perhaps TRBD1 as D (6 bases). The CDR3 is 14 residues long. With 3 bases removed from V and 1 base from J, the gap between germline ends came to 10 bases. CDR1 is SGHDT, CDR2 YYEEEE, per germline. For the CDR3, the DNA is TGTGCCAGCAGCTGGGACACCCTTAACTATGGCTACACCTTC. Protein sequence: CASSWDTLNYGYTF.

This clone has just a few counts. The chain has TRBV7-9 and TRBJ2-5; 8 nucleotides line up with TRBD2. J lost 4 bases, V lost 3 bases, and 7 bases had no gene match. Germline CDR1 is SEHNR and CDR2 is FQNEAQ (reference sequence). This CDR3 region has 15 residues. CDR3 in DNA: TGTGCCAGCAGCTTGACCAGCGGGAGAGGAGAGACCCAGTACTTC. Translation: CASSLTSGRGETQYF.

The rearrangement links TRBV12-5 to TRBJ2-3, with 14 bases identical to TRBD2. Germline V gene lookup returns CDR1 LGHNT and CDR2 FRNRAP. This CDR3 has 17 amino acids. J was trimmed by 5 bases and V by 5 bases; bases with no gene match: 9. CDR3 protein: CASGPTGLAGEVDTQYF. In DNA, the CDR3 is TGTGCTAGTGGTCCAACGGGACTAGCGGGAGAGGTAGATACGCAGTATTTT. Using reference TRBV12-5 and TRBJ2-3 for the parts outside the CDR3, the full variable domain is DARVTQTPRHKVTEMGQEVTMRCQPILGHNTVFWYRQTMMQGLELLAYFRNRAPLDDSGMPKDRFSAEMPDATLATLKIQPSEPRDSAVYFCASGPTGLAGEVDTQYFGPGTRLTVL.

This clone was recorded once. V and J are TRBV4-1 and TRBJ2-7, with D tentatively TRBD2 (5 bases). Trimming stripped 4 bases from V and 5 bases from J, with 12 bases between. The CDR3 runs to 13 residues. The germline V gene encodes CDR1 MGHRA and CDR2 YSYEKL. CDR3 nucleotide sequence: TGCGCCAGCAGCCTGACCGCCGGGAACGAGCAGTACTTC. Translation gives CASSLTAGNEQYF.

This clone was observed a handful of times. J is TRBJ1-5 and V is TRBV6-6; perhaps TRBD1 as D (5 bases). Germline assignment: CDR1 MNHNY and CDR2 SVGAGI (reference sequence). With 2 bases removed from V and 5 bases from J, the gap between germline ends came to 10 bases. The CDR3 length is 14 residues. The CDR3 sequence: CASSYLGGYQPQHF. In nucleotides, the CDR3 is TGTGCCAGCAGTTACCTGGGGGGTTATCAGCCCCAGCATTTT.

The chain recombines TRBV5-5 with TRBJ1-5; D not certain. Germline CDR1 and CDR2: SGHKS and YYEKEE (reference sequence). The CDR3 consists of 16 residues. The V and J ends lost 0 bases and 3 bases respectively, with 13 bases between them. As DNA, the CDR3 is TGTGCCAGCAGCTTGGGTGTCAGCGCTCTCAATCAGCCCCAGCATTTT. Translated, it gives CASSLGVSALNQPQHF.

The CDR3 protein is CASSHRETQYF. As DNA, the CDR3 is TGTGCCAGCAGTCATCGGGAGACCCAGTACTTC. This sequence joins TRBV28 and TRBJ2-5; D not resolved. Germline lookup yields CDR1 MDHEN and CDR2 SYDVKM. The CDR3 is 11 amino acids. V lost 5 bases, J lost 5 bases, and 6 bases lay in between.

This rearrangement joins TRBV28 to TRBJ2-7, with D perhaps TRBD2 (5 bases). The CDR3 sequence is 13 residues long. Germline V gene sequence: CDR1 MDHEN, CDR2 SYDVKM. Between the trimmed V and J ends, which lost 0 bases and 12 bases, there was a span of 15 bases. CDR3 amino acids: CASSLWSGSEGYF. CDR3 coding DNA: TGTGCCAGCAGTTTATGGTCTGGGTCAGAGGGGTACTTC.

The chain combines TRBV6-5 with TRBJ2-3; a possible D gene is TRBD1 (6 bases). Germline CDR1 is MNHEY and CDR2 is SVGAGI. The CDR3 runs 15 residues. Trimming pared 4 bases from V and 6 bases from J, leaving 17 bases between. This CDR3 reads CASSSPHVGADTQYF. The CDR3 nucleotides read TGTGCCAGCAGTTCCCCCCACGTGGGGGCCGATACGCAGTATTTT.

The table lists this clone with a few counts. J is TRBJ1-4 and V is TRBV3-1 (or the pseudogene TRBV3-2); maybe TRBD1 (6 bases). The V gene's germline CDR1 is LGHDT and CDR2 YNNKEL (reference sequence). This CDR3 comprises 19 residues. V lost 0 bases, J lost 0 bases, and 17 bases lay in between. This CDR3 reads CASSQDPIQGYSTNEKLFF. In DNA form, the CDR3 reads TGTGCCAGCAGCCAAGACCCAATACAGGGATACTCAACTAATGAAAAACTGTTTTTT.

The chain recombines TRBV7-2 with TRBJ1-1; no clear D gene. The V end was cut by 4 bases, the J end by 0 bases, with 9 bases between. This CDR3 comprises 14 residues. Germline V gene data show CDR1 as SGHTA and CDR2 as FQGNSA. CDR3 sequence: CASSSQNMNTEAFF. CDR3 sequence (DNA): TGTGCCAGCAGCTCCCAGAACATGAACACTGAAGCTTTCTTT.

This clone showed up just once. This chain links TRBV4-3 with TRBJ1-2; D is ambiguous. This CDR3 is built from 14 residues. CDR1 is LGHNA and CDR2 is YSLEER in the germline V gene. V was cut by 0 bases and J by 4 bases, with 9 bases left in between. The CDR3 coding sequence is TGCGCCAGCAGCCAAGACCCCGCGCCCTATGGCTACACCTTC. Protein sequence: CASSQDPAPYGYTF.

The rearrangement joins TRBV6-5 to TRBJ2-1; 10 bases agree with TRBD2. Losses at the gene ends were 6 bases for V and 7 bases for J; bases not matched to a gene: 6. Germline lookup yields CDR1 MNHEY and CDR2 SVGAGI. The CDR3 contains 14 residues. The CDR3 region is CASRRPSGSNEQFF. The CDR3, as DNA: TGTGCCAGCAGACGGCCTAGCGGGAGTAATGAGCAGTTCTTC.

V gene TRBV28 combines with J gene TRBJ1-2, with D hard to call. V was trimmed by 1 base and J by 3 bases, leaving 9 bases between them. The CDR3 covers 14 residues. In germline, CDR1 is MDHEN, CDR2 SYDVKM. This CDR3 is CASSLSAADYGYTF. The CDR3 nucleotides are TGTGCCAGCAGTTTATCCGCGGCAGACTATGGCTACACCTTC.

The chain joins TRBV29-1 to TRBJ2-7, with 7 bases lining up with TRBD2. The CDR3 is 10 amino acids. V trimming: 4 bases; J trimming: 7 bases; junction bases outside the gene matches: 1. Looked up from germline, CDR1 is SQVTM and CDR2 is ANQGSEA. CDR3 amino acids: CSVGTREQYF. DNA of the CDR3: TGCAGCGTTGGGACTAGAGAGCAGTACTTC.

The chain is built from TRBV10-2 and TRBJ1-2; D unresolved. Trimming removed 0 bases from V and 4 bases from J, with 6 bases in between. Germline loops: CDR1 WSHSY, CDR2 SAAADI. The CDR3 runs 13 residues. CDR3 protein: CASSESTGYGYTF. DNA of the CDR3: TGCGCCAGCAGTGAGTCAACGGGCTATGGCTACACCTTC.

This clone came up once. This chain links TRBV3-1 (or the pseudogene TRBV3-2) with TRBJ1-2, with D maybe TRBD1 (5 bases). The CDR3 runs to 13 residues. V was cut by 4 bases and J by 6 bases, with 12 bases left in between. Germline V gene data show CDR1 as LGHDT and CDR2 as YNNKEL (reference sequence). In DNA form, the CDR3 reads TGTGCCAGCAGCCTGGGGGGGTTTGATGGCTACACCTTC. Amino acid sequence: CASSLGGFDGYTF.

The chain is built from TRBV6-1 and TRBJ1-5; the D gene is possibly TRBD1 (6 bases). The CDR3 spans 14 residues. CDR1 MNHNS and CDR2 SASEGT come from the germline V gene. The V end was cut by 2 bases, the J end by 4 bases, with 9 bases between. The CDR3 reads CASSEIDRNQPQHF. The CDR3 DNA follows: TGTGCCAGCAGTGAAATTGACAGGAATCAGCCCCAGCATTTT.

The chain has TRBV6-5 and TRBJ2-3; unclear D gene. Germline CDR1 MNHEY, CDR2 SVGAGI. This CDR3 is 15 amino acids long. V was clipped by 6 bases and J by 3 bases, with 16 bases between them. The CDR3 spells CASSATSDHTDTQYF. The CDR3 region has the DNA TGTGCCAGCAGCGCCACGAGCGACCATACAGATACGCAGTATTTT.

V gene TRBV7-9 combines with J gene TRBJ2-5, with 11 nucleotides matching TRBD1. The length of the CDR3 is 17 residues. CDR1 is SEHNR, CDR2 FQNEAQ, per germline (reference sequence). The V segment lost 5 bases and the J segment 5 bases; nucleotides outside the gene matches: 13. CDR3 nucleotides: TGTGCCAGCAGCACAAAGGAAGGACAGGGGGCTAGGGAGACCCAGTACTTC. Encoded protein: CASSTKEGQGARETQYF.

The V and J genes are TRBV2 and TRBJ1-2, with 9 bases identical to TRBD1. V gave up 7 bases and J gave up 6 bases; unmatched junction bases: 6. CDR3 length: 13 amino acids. The germline V gene encodes CDR1 SNHLY and CDR2 FYNNEI. This CDR3 is CASIPRTGDGYTF. The CDR3 DNA sequence: TGTGCCAGCATTCCAAGGACAGGGGATGGCTACACCTTC. Full variable domain (remainder filled in from reference TRBV2 and TRBJ1-2): EPEVTQTPSHQVTQMGQEVILRCVPISNHLYFYWYRQILGQKVEFLVSFYNNEISEKSEIFDDQFSVERPDGSNFTLKIRSTKLEDSAMYFCASIPRTGDGYTFGSGTRLTVV.

The V and J genes are TRBV18 and TRBJ2-7; maybe TRBD2 (6 bases). With 4 bases removed from V and 6 bases from J, the gap between germline ends came to 16 bases. The length of the CDR3 is 14 residues. In germline, CDR1 is KGHSH, CDR2 LQKENI. CDR3 amino acids: CASSLTGVPREQYF. Here the CDR3 DNA reads TGTGCCAGCTCACTTACGGGGGTACCCCGCGAGCAGTACTTC.

The CDR3 sequence: CASSLRGMNTEAFF. CDR3 bases: TGTGCCAGCAGCTTGAGGGGAATGAACACTGAAGCTTTCTTT. The V gene is TRBV5-4, the J gene TRBJ1-1; weak D call: TRBD1 (5 bases). V shed 1 base and J shed 0 bases, with 7 bases lying between them. The CDR3 sequence is 14 residues long. CDR1 and CDR2 from the germline V gene are SGHNT and YYREEE (reference sequence).

This clone was found once. The chain uses TRBV7-6 and TRBJ2-1, with a possible D match to TRBD2 (6 bases). CDR1 is SGHVS, CDR2 FNYEAQ, per germline. The germline V and J ends were trimmed by 5 bases and 9 bases, with 17 bases remaining between them. This CDR3 contains 14 residues. The CDR3, as DNA: TGTGCCAGCAGCCCCCGGAAAGAGGGAGGTGAGCAGTTCTTC. Residues: CASSPRKEGGEQFF.

V is TRBV4-2 and J is TRBJ2-1, with 10 bases matching TRBD1. The CDR3 is 17 residues long. Germline assignment: CDR1 LGHNA and CDR2 YNFKEQ. V gave up 0 bases and J gave up 6 bases; unmatched junction bases: 8. CDR3 loop: CASSQETTGTGVNEQFF. The DNA for the CDR3 is TGTGCCAGCAGCCAAGAGACGACCGGGACAGGGGTCAATGAGCAGTTCTTC.

This clone was recorded only once. The chain joins TRBV27 to TRBJ1-2; no clear D gene. V was clipped by 5 bases and J by 3 bases, with 16 bases between them. CDR1 is MNHEY and CDR2 is SMNVEV in the germline V gene (reference sequence). The CDR3 has 15 amino acids. The CDR3 DNA reads TGTGCCAGCAGTAAAAGGTCCCGGGGTTACTATGGCTACACCTTC. Its protein is CASSKRSRGYYGYTF.

This clone has a count of ten or more. The chain couples TRBV3-1 (or the pseudogene TRBV3-2) to TRBJ2-7; 14 bases match TRBD2. Trimming removed 4 bases from V and 7 bases from J; junction bases left unmatched: 6. The CDR3 covers 15 residues. Germline V gives CDR1 LGHDT, CDR2 YNNKEL (reference sequence). CDR3 amino acids: CASSLGLAGVGEQYF. Written as DNA, the CDR3 is TGTGCCAGCAGCCTGGGACTAGCGGGAGTAGGAGAGCAGTACTTC.

The rearrangement links TRBV15 to TRBJ1-2; D ambiguous. The germline gives CDR1 LNHNV, CDR2 YYDKDF (reference sequence). This CDR3 has 15 residues. V lost 4 bases and J 3 bases, leaving 15 bases between the germline ends. CDR3 region: CATSTRSSGDYGYTF. DNA for the CDR3: TGTGCCACCAGCACCCGGTCGTCGGGAGACTATGGCTACACCTTC.